These 9 T cell receptor beta chains share one sample of origin, sequenced in a study of response to subunit inactivated influenza vaccine (dated by TCRdb to 2016 to 2019). Library creation used RT-PCR. Sequencing was carried out with an Illumina HiSeq 2500. In-frame beta chains were kept once TCRdb had trimmed the public reads at Q25 with fastp and called clones with MiXCR. Identical CDR3 proteins give one entry, which carries the most common genes and DNA. Across this sample there are approximately 570,000 distinct CDR3 sequences, with around 8% seen only once. The ten largest make up about an eighth of the sample. The specimen was PBMCs from blood, collected less than 30 months after vaccination. The receptors were sampled from a man between 45 and 75 years old who received an inactivated influenza vaccine. Donor details come from another sample of the same person, matched by shared clones.

CDR3: CASSLASSGSYNEQFF. The CDR3 nucleotides are TGTGCCAGCAGCTTAGCTTCTAGCGGCTCCTACAATGAGCAGTTCTTC. The chain combines TRBV11-3 with TRBJ2-1; TRBD2 matches at 7 bases. This CDR3 is 16 amino acids long. J gave up 0 bases and V 1 base, and 3 bases lay outside the gene matches. Germline CDR1 SGHNT, CDR2 YENEEA.

This chain links TRBV20-1 with TRBJ2-7; D unclear. Germline CDR1 reads DFQATT; CDR2 reads SNEGSKA (reference sequence). The CDR3 has 14 amino acids. The CDR3 DNA reads TGCAGCGCCGCCTACCGCGGCCACCCCTACGAGCAGTACTTC. Translation: CSAAYRGHPYEQYF.

The DNA of the CDR3 is TGCAGTGCTAGCGCTACAGGGGCGAGGACTGAAGCTTTCTTT. Residues: CSASATGARTEAFF. The genes are TRBV20-1 and TRBJ1-1; TRBD1 aligns across 7 bases. The CDR3 totals 14 residues. With V trimmed by 3 bases and J by 5 bases, 9 bases remained unmatched. CDR1 is DFQATT, CDR2 SNEGSKA, per germline (reference sequence).

The table lists this clonotype with many counts. This chain connects TRBV5-1 to TRBJ1-6; tentative D call: TRBD1 (6 bases). Germline V gives CDR1 SGHRS, CDR2 YFSETQ. The CDR3 runs to 15 residues. The V and J ends lost 2 bases and 7 bases respectively, with 13 bases between them. This CDR3 reads CASSFTPDRNSPLHF. The CDR3 region has the DNA TGCGCCAGCAGCTTCACCCCAGACAGGAATTCACCCCTCCACTTT.

This clonotype was seen only a few times. The chain joins TRBV3-1 to TRBJ1-1; D perhaps matches TRBD1 (5 bases). The length of the CDR3 is 13 residues. Trimming removed 6 bases at V and 4 bases at J, with 12 bases between. In germline, CDR1 is LGHDT, CDR2 YNNKEL (reference sequence). CDR3 DNA sequence: TGTGCCAGCAGAATGACAGATTTCACTGAAGCTTTCTTT. As protein: CASRMTDFTEAFF.

The chain links TRBV6-1 to TRBJ2-3; either TRBD1 or TRBD2 may fit D (5 bases each). This CDR3 comprises 12 residues. Trimming took 8 bases from V and 8 from J, leaving 14 bases between them. The germline V gene has CDR1 MNHNS and CDR2 SASEGT. The CDR3 nucleotides are TGTGCCAGCGGGCTGGGGGACGTTACGCAGTATTTT. It yields the protein CASGLGDVTQYF.

At least ten counts were recorded for this clonotype. The chain carries TRBV4-3 and TRBJ2-1, with TRBD2 matching over 13 bases. V shed 2 bases, J shed 7 bases, and the junction held 14 bases outside the gene matches. Germline-derived CDR1 and CDR2 are LGHNA and YSLEER. The CDR3 loop spans 19 amino acids. CDR3 region: CASSQHSGRLAGGQNEQFF. CDR3 nucleotides: TGCGCCAGCAGCCAACACTCGGGGAGACTAGCGGGAGGTCAGAATGAGCAGTTCTTC.

In this sample, this clonotype turned up a few times. The V call is TRBV5-8, the J call TRBJ2-3, with D tentatively TRBD2 (5 bases). V lost 2 bases to trimming and J lost 6 bases, with 10 bases between them. Germline V gives CDR1 SGHTS, CDR2 YDEGEE. This CDR3 contains 13 residues. The CDR3 is CASSLGGEDTQYF. The DNA for the CDR3 is TGTGCCAGCAGCTTAGGTGGGGAGGATACGCAGTATTTT.

This clonotype was seen repeatedly, ten times or more. V usage is TRBV27 and J usage is TRBJ2-2; tentative D call: TRBD2 (6 bases). Germline lookup yields CDR1 MNHEY and CDR2 SMNVEV (reference sequence). The CDR3 has 16 residues. V dropped 2 bases and J dropped 0 bases, with 10 bases sitting between them. CDR3 sequence: CASSLSRGANTGELFF. Here the CDR3 DNA reads TGTGCCAGCAGTTTAAGTCGCGGGGCGAACACCGGGGAGCTGTTTTTT.